This TCR beta chain originates from a study of blood T cells in healthy people across ages. Study results and caveats: A conclusive naive versus antigen-experienced comparison was prevented by the unsorted PBMCs.

It was with a sample-barcoded 5' primer and a J-beta primer mix that a second PCR of roughly 6 to 12 cycles was run. TCRdb itself ran the 5' RACE reads through MiXCR, one entry per CDR3 protein. The sample contains about 620,000 distinct CDR3 sequences, over 20% of which appear only once. Note on this clonotype: What it recognizes is unknown.

There are 15 residues in the CDR3. V dropped 3 bases and J dropped 7 bases, with 19 bases sitting between them. Germline CDR1 is SEHNR and CDR2 is FQNEAQ (reference sequence). The chain is built from TRBV7-9 and TRBJ2-7, with TRBD1 as a possible D gene (5 bases). This sequence was found in a man between 65 and 79 years old in good health. Sequencing used blood. DNA of the CDR3: TGTGCCAGCAGCTTCCGTTCGGACACAAACTATGAGCAGTACTTC. Translation gives CASSFRSDTNYEQYF. Full variable domain (outside the CDR3, taken from reference TRBV7-9 and TRBJ2-7): DTGVSQNPRHKITKRGQNVTFRCDPISEHNRLYWYRQTLGQGPEFLTYFQNEAQLEKSRLLSDRFSAERPKGSFSTLEIQRTEQGDSAMYLCASSFRSDTNYEQYFGPGTRLTVT.